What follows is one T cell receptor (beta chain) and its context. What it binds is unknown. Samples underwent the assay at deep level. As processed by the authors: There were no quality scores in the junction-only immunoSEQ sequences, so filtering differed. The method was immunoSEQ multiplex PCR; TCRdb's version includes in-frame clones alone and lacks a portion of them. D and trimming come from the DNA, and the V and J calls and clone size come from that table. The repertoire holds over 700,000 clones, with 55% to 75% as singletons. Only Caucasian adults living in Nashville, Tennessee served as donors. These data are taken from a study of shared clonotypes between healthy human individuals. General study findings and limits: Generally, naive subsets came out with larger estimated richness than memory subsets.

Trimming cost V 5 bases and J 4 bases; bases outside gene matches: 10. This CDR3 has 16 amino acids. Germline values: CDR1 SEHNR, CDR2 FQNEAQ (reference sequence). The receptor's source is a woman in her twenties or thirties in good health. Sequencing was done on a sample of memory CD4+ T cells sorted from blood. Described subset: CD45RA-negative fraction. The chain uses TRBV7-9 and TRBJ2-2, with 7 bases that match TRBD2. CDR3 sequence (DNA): TGTGCCAGCAGCCTTCGGGAGCGGGATGGCACCGGGGAGCTGTTTTTT. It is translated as CASSLRERDGTGELFF.